Shown below are 24 T cell receptor beta chains from a single sample sequenced in a study of blood T cells in healthy people across ages. Using a J-beta primer mix together with a sample-barcoded 5' primer, a second PCR was run for about 6 to 11 cycles. Each CDR3 protein gets one entry after TCRdb re-called the 5' RACE reads with MiXCR. In the table there are 1.5 million to 2 million distinct CDR3 sequences, just under 50% of which are singletons. Source material: blood. The receptors here all came from a woman aged 35 to 49 in good health.

The V and J genes are TRBV5-1 and TRBJ2-1; 7 nucleotides align to TRBD1. Germline V gives CDR1 SGHRS, CDR2 YFSETQ. CDR3 length: 14 amino acids. V lost 2 bases, J lost 5 bases, and 4 bases stayed unmatched. The CDR3 spells CASSLLTGNNEQFF. Written as DNA, the CDR3 is TGCGCCAGCAGCTTACTGACAGGGAACAATGAGCAGTTCTTC.

V is TRBV24-1 and J is TRBJ2-3; D is unclear. From germline, CDR1 is KGHDR and CDR2 SFDVKD. Trimming shortened V by 8 bases and J by 4 bases, and 15 bases separated the two germline ends. This CDR3 comprises 14 residues. The CDR3 loop is CATTSDVAPDTQYF. CDR3 in DNA: TGTGCCACCACCAGCGACGTCGCCCCAGATACGCAGTATTTT.

The chain couples TRBV10-3 to TRBJ1-2; D unresolved. Trimming cost V 4 bases and J 3 bases, with 9 bases left between them. The CDR3 is 13 amino acids. Per the germline V gene, CDR1 is ENHRY and CDR2 is SYGVKD. In DNA form, the CDR3 reads TGTGCCATCAGTGTAGAAAGTCACTATGGCTACACCTTC. It is translated as CAISVESHYGYTF.

This clonotype was observed a handful of times. This CDR3 is CSARSPGRGTQYF. Here the CDR3 DNA reads TGCAGTGCTAGGAGCCCGGGCCGTGGGACCCAGTACTTC. The J gene is TRBJ2-5, the V gene TRBV20-1; D is unclear. The germline CDR1 and CDR2 sequences are DFQATT and SNEGSKA (reference sequence). The CDR3 length is 13 residues. With 3 bases removed from V and 7 bases from J, the gap between germline ends came to 15 bases.

This clonotype occurred a few times. The genes are TRBV2 and TRBJ2-1, with 8 bases lining up with TRBD2. V was pared by 6 bases and J by 8 bases, with 12 bases of the junction left unmatched. This CDR3 region has 15 residues. Per the germline V gene, CDR1 is SNHLY and CDR2 is FYNNEI. The DNA for the CDR3 is TGTGCCAGCAGCCAGGGAACTAGCGGTGAAGATGAGCAGTTCTTC. Translation: CASSQGTSGEDEQFF.

This clonotype was counted only a few times. For the CDR3, the DNA is TGCGCCAGCAGCCAACGTAGCTTACTAGCCAAAAACATTCAGTACTTC. It is translated as CASSQRSLLAKNIQYF. The rearrangement links TRBV4-1 to TRBJ2-4; D gene unclear. CDR1 and CDR2 from the germline V gene are MGHRA and YSYEKL. V was clipped by 2 bases and J by 0 bases, with 11 bases between them. The CDR3 length is 16 residues.

The chain couples TRBV27 to TRBJ1-5; D is perhaps TRBD1 (5 bases). Germline CDR1 and CDR2: MNHEY and SMNVEV (reference sequence). The CDR3 has 15 residues. Trimming left V 4 bases short and J 1 base short, with 11 bases between. The CDR3 DNA reads TGTGCCAGCAGTTCACAGGCAGCGAGCAATCAGCCCCAGCATTTT. This gives the protein CASSSQAASNQPQHF.

The chain is built from TRBV28 and TRBJ1-2; 10 bases align to TRBD1. Trimming cost V 5 bases and J 5 bases; bases outside gene matches: 8. CDR3 length: 15 amino acids. The germline V gene has CDR1 MDHEN and CDR2 SYDVKM. The CDR3 is CASSRSGTGEYGYTF. Here the CDR3 DNA reads TGTGCCAGCAGTCGTTCCGGGACAGGGGAATATGGCTACACCTTC.

The chain employs TRBV5-1 and TRBJ1-1; 9 nucleotides agree with TRBD1. The CDR3 is 16 residues long. V lost 4 bases and J lost 3; bases outside the gene matches: 10. Germline CDR1 SGHRS, CDR2 YFSETQ. Here the CDR3 DNA reads TGCGCCAGCAGCCCCGGACCGGGACAGGGACACACTGAAGCTTTCTTT. Translation gives CASSPGPGQGHTEAFF.

The rearrangement joins TRBV10-3 to TRBJ1-5; D is perhaps TRBD1 (5 bases). Germline CDR1 reads ENHRY; CDR2 reads SYGVKD. The CDR3 sequence is 12 residues long. Trimming took off 8 bases at V and 1 base at J, with 6 bases between the two ends. The CDR3 DNA follows: TGTGCCATCGGGGACAGCAATCAGCCCCAGCATTTT. It yields the protein CAIGDSNQPQHF.

This clonotype occurred a few times. This chain links TRBV20-1 with TRBJ2-7; unclear D gene. Germline assignment: CDR1 DFQATT and CDR2 SNEGSKA (reference sequence). The CDR3 totals 15 residues. V was clipped by 0 bases and J by 3 bases, with 15 bases between them. The CDR3: CSAREGTTPHYEQYF. CDR3 in DNA: TGCAGTGCTAGAGAGGGAACGACACCACACTACGAGCAGTACTTC.

V and J are TRBV4-3 and TRBJ2-4, with D possibly matching TRBD1 (5 bases). Trimming removed 1 base from V and 6 bases from J, with 10 bases in between. The CDR3 contains 14 residues. Germline CDR1 LGHNA, CDR2 YSLEER. Written as DNA, the CDR3 is TGCGCCAGCAGCCAAGGGAACAGGAGAAACATTCAGTACTTC. Protein: CASSQGNRRNIQYF.

The gene calls are TRBV3-1 and TRBJ2-5; D not certain. CDR1 is LGHDT and CDR2 is YNNKEL in the germline V gene (reference sequence). Between the trimmed V and J ends, which lost 2 bases and 11 bases, there was a span of 21 bases. The CDR3 has 15 residues. DNA of the CDR3: TGTGCCAGCAGCCAAAGACCCTATACCAGCGATGAGCAGTACTTC. As protein: CASSQRPYTSDEQYF.

The V gene is TRBV12-3 or TRBV12-4, the J gene TRBJ1-4; possibly TRBD1 for D (6 bases). This CDR3 region has 15 residues. V was pared by 5 bases and J by 4 bases, with 14 bases between. Here the CDR3 reads CASSPHQGNNEKLFF. Here the CDR3 DNA reads TGTGCCAGCAGTCCTCACCAGGGGAATAATGAAAAACTGTTTTTT.

The sample holds many counts of this clonotype. This chain uses TRBV7-2 with TRBJ2-7; D gene uncertain. V gave up 0 bases and J gave up 7 bases, with 7 bases separating them. There are 12 residues in the CDR3. Looked up from germline, CDR1 is SGHTA and CDR2 is FQGNSA. The CDR3, as DNA: TGTGCCAGCAGCTTAGCGGACCGTGAGCAGTACTTC. Encoded protein: CASSLADREQYF.

This clonotype was picked up a small number of times. The rearrangement joins TRBV7-2 to TRBJ2-1; 12 nucleotides match TRBD2. CDR1 SGHTA and CDR2 FQGNSA come from the germline V gene. V shed 5 bases and J 7 bases; nucleotides not matched to a gene: 6. The CDR3 is made up of 15 amino acids. The CDR3 here is CASSRTSGVRNEQFF. The CDR3 DNA sequence: TGTGCCAGCAGCCGGACTAGCGGGGTTAGGAATGAGCAGTTCTTC.

This clonotype appeared a few times. This sequence joins TRBV6-1 and TRBJ1-4, with D possibly matching TRBD1 (5 bases). Per the germline V gene, CDR1 is MNHNS and CDR2 is SASEGT. The V end lost 2 bases, the J end lost 8 bases, and 9 bases lay between the germline ends. CDR3 length: 13 amino acids. Written as DNA, the CDR3 is TGTGCCAGCAGTGAACAGGGTCAGGAAAAACTGTTTTTT. This sequence encodes CASSEQGQEKLFF.

The rearrangement joins TRBV11-2 to TRBJ2-3, with D unresolved. Germline V CDR1 and CDR2: SGHAT, FQNNGV. The CDR3 is 14 residues long. Between the trimmed V and J ends, which lost 0 bases and 3 bases, there was a span of 7 bases. CDR3: CASSLDFATDTQYF. The CDR3 DNA follows: TGTGCCAGCAGCTTAGATTTTGCGACAGATACGCAGTATTTT.

This clonotype was observed at least ten times. The chain joins TRBV12-3 or TRBV12-4 to TRBJ2-6; possibly TRBD1 for D (5 bases). Deletions cut 8 bases from V and 1 base from J, with 15 bases between. This CDR3 comprises 16 residues. CDR3 protein: CASLGAKGSGANVLTF. CDR3 sequence (DNA): TGTGCCAGCTTAGGGGCCAAGGGGTCTGGGGCCAACGTCCTGACTTTC.

The chain links TRBV7-2 to TRBJ2-1; 10 bases map to TRBD1. Germline values: CDR1 SGHTA, CDR2 FQGNSA. V shed 4 bases and J 8 bases; nucleotides not matched to a gene: 8. The CDR3 is 15 residues long. CDR3 sequence reads: CASSSTGGPGDEQFF. The CDR3 DNA sequence: TGTGCCAGCAGCTCGACAGGGGGCCCAGGGGATGAGCAGTTCTTC.

This clonotype was observed a few times. The chain is built from TRBV20-1 and TRBJ2-5; possibly TRBD2 for D (6 bases). V lost 6 bases to trimming and J lost 9 bases, with 23 bases between them. The CDR3 is 14 amino acids. Germline V CDR1 and CDR2: DFQATT, SNEGSKA (reference sequence). CDR3 amino acids: CSAAGGRASGAQYF. The CDR3, as DNA: TGCAGTGCAGCTGGGGGACGGGCGTCGGGGGCCCAGTACTTC.

V and J are TRBV12-3 or TRBV12-4 and TRBJ1-1, with a possible D match to TRBD1 (5 bases). The germline V and J ends were trimmed by 4 bases and 7 bases, with 16 bases remaining between them. The CDR3 sequence is 14 residues long. CDR3 region: CASSSQGGPSEAFF. The CDR3, as DNA: TGTGCCAGCAGTTCCCAGGGAGGCCCAAGTGAAGCTTTCTTT.

This chain joins TRBV4-2 and TRBJ1-4, with D tentatively TRBD1 (5 bases). V dropped 1 base and J dropped 0 bases, with 15 bases sitting between them. The CDR3 has 18 residues. Germline CDR1 is LGHNA and CDR2 is YNFKEQ. This CDR3 reads CASSQATANTATNEKLFF. The CDR3 DNA reads TGTGCCAGCAGCCAAGCGACAGCGAATACGGCAACTAATGAAAAACTGTTTTTT.

In this sample, this clonotype turned up many times. The rearrangement joins TRBV7-9 to TRBJ2-1, with D uncertain. The V gene lost 5 bases and the J gene lost 0 bases, with 5 bases spanning the gap. The CDR3 is 13 residues long. The germline V gene encodes CDR1 SEHNR and CDR2 FQNEAQ (reference sequence). The CDR3 coding sequence is TGTGCCAGCAGCGAATACTCCTACAATGAGCAGTTCTTC. Its protein product is CASSEYSYNEQFF.